This note documents a single T cell receptor beta chain sequence. This sample was taken from a study of T cell responses to AZD1222 COVID-19 vaccine. Germline V lookup: CDR1 MGHRA, CDR2 YSYEKL. This CDR3 comprises 16 residues. V shed 1 base and J shed 2 bases, with 15 bases lying between them. Libraries were prepared by immunoSEQ multiplex PCR; TCRdb keeps only in-frame clonotypes and omits some of them. Of some 120,000 clones listed, approximately 85% are singletons. This clonotype was obtained from an adult in good health. The source material was peripheral blood, sampled on day 0 of MenACWY control vaccination. The chain is built from TRBV4-1 and TRBJ2-7; D perhaps matches TRBD2 (6 bases). Here the CDR3 DNA reads TGCGCCAGCAGCCAAGGATCGGCGGGGACCCCCTACGAGCAGTACTTC. Its protein is CASSQGSAGTPYEQYF.